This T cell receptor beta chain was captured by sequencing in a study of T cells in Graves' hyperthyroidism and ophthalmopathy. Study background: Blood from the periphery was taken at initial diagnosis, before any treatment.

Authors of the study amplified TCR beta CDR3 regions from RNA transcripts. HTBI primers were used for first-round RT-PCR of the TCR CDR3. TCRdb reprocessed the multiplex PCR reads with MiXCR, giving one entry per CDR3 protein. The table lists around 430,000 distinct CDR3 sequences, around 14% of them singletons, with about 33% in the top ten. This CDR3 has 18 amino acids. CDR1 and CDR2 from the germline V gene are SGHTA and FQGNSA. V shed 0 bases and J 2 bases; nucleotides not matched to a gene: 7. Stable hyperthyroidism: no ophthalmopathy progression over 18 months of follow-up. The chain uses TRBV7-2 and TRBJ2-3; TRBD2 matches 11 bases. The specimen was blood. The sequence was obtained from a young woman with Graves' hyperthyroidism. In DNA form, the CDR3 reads TGTGCCAGCAGCTTAGCGACAACTAGCGGGAGTTTCACAGATACGCAGTATTTT. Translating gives CASSLATTSGSFTDTQYF.